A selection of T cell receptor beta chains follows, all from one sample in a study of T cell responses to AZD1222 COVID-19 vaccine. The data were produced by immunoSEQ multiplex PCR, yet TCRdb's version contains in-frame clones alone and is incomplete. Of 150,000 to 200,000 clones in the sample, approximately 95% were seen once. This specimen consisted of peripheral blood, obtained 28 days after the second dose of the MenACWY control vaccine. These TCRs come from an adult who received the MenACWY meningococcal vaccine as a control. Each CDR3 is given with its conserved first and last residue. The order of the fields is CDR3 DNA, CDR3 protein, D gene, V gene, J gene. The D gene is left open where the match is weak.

CDR3 DNA: TGTGCCAGCAGCTTCGGACAGGTCTTTACCGGGGAGCTGTTTTTT
CDR3 protein: CASSFGQVFTGELFF
D gene: TRBD1
V gene: TRBV13
J gene: TRBJ2-2

CDR3 DNA: TGTGCCAGCTCACCACCGAGGACAGATACGCAGTATTTT
CDR3 protein: CASSPPRTDTQYF
D gene: NA
V gene: TRBV18
J gene: TRBJ2-3

CDR3 DNA: TGTGCCAGCAGTGAAGCTGGGACTAGTTCAGATACGCAGTATTTT
CDR3 protein: CASSEAGTSSDTQYF
D gene: TRBD2
V gene: TRBV2
J gene: TRBJ2-3

CDR3 DNA: TGTGCCAGCAGTTCGTACAGGGAGAACACTGAAGCTTTCTTT
CDR3 protein: CASSSYRENTEAFF
D gene: NA
V gene: TRBV6-5
J gene: TRBJ1-1

CDR3 DNA: TGTGCCAGTAGCCTTCCGGGACAGGGACCCTCTGGAAACACCATATATTTT
CDR3 protein: CASSLPGQGPSGNTIYF
D gene: TRBD1
V gene: TRBV7-2
J gene: TRBJ1-3

CDR3 DNA: TGTGCCAGCAGTTGGGACAGGGGGCGCGGGGGCTACACCTTC
CDR3 protein: CASSWDRGRGGYTF
D gene: TRBD1
V gene: TRBV6-6
J gene: TRBJ1-2

CDR3 DNA: TGCGCCAGCAGCCAAGGGGACAGGCAAGAAGGTAGAGCTTTCTTT
CDR3 protein: CASSQGDRQEGRAFF
D gene: TRBD1
V gene: TRBV4-3
J gene: TRBJ1-1

CDR3 DNA: TGTGCCAGCAGCTTAGACAGGGGGGACTATGGCTACACCTTC
CDR3 protein: CASSLDRGDYGYTF
D gene: TRBD1
V gene: TRBV7-9
J gene: TRBJ1-2

CDR3 DNA: TGTGCCAGCAGTAAGCTTTCTGGGGCCAACGTCCTGACTTTC
CDR3 protein: CASSKLSGANVLTF
D gene: NA
V gene: TRBV6-5
J gene: TRBJ2-6

CDR3 DNA: TGTGCCTGGAGTGTACTGGGGGTTGGCTACACCTTC
CDR3 protein: CAWSVLGVGYTF
D gene: NA
V gene: TRBV30
J gene: TRBJ1-2